This is a list of T cell receptor beta chains from one sample in a study of technical replicates of blood from several donors. TCRdb keeps only in-frame clones here, not all; method: immunoSEQ multiplex PCR. Counted here are about 82,000 clones, 90% to 95% occurring once; the ten biggest clones make up about 0.39%. The sequenced sample consisted of T cells isolated from PBMCs. Receptors were obtained from a human donor in good health. CDR3s include the opening cysteine and the closing phenylalanine or tryptophan. The D gene is left open where the match is weak.

V	J	D	CDR3
TRBV9	TRBJ2-3	TRBD2	CASSVRGRDDTDTQYF
TRBV6-5	TRBJ1-2	-	CASSPRTLGYGYTF
TRBV30	TRBJ2-5	TRBD2	CAWTPGTSRETQYF
TRBV29-1	TRBJ2-3	TRBD1	CSVAPGGVTDTQYF
TRBV9	TRBJ2-5	-	CASSFGQFQETQYF
TRBV9	TRBJ2-2	-	CASSVARQGNTGELFF
TRBV7-2	TRBJ1-1	-	CASSLLAAFEAFF
TRBV9	TRBJ2-1	TRBD2	CASSVLREGYEQFF
TRBV2	TRBJ2-5	-	CASSEVSGRETQYF
TRBV28	TRBJ2-7	TRBD2	CASRGSGEYEQYF
TRBV2	TRBJ1-4	-	CASSEAPREGPDSEKLFF
TRBV10-1	TRBJ2-7	TRBD1	CASSEVWGQAEQYF
TRBV14	TRBJ1-5	-	CASSHSRGQPQHF
TRBV29-1	TRBJ2-1	TRBD2	CSVGTSGYNEQFF
TRBV6-1	TRBJ1-2	-	CAANVDRVYGYTF
TRBV6-1	TRBJ2-7	-	CAAGRDPYSYEQYF
TRBV7-9	TRBJ2-5	-	CASSHQETQYF
TRBV19	TRBJ1-3	-	CASSINTGSGNTIYF
TRBV28	TRBJ2-5	TRBD2	CASSLSGAPLGTQYF
TRBV6-1	TRBJ1-3	-	CASSEAVAGAGNTIYF